The 25 T cell receptor beta chains listed next were all sequenced from one sample in a study of tumor and adjacent non-tumor tissue in lung cancer. This sample's RNA came from whole unsorted tissue. A modified ARM-PCR protocol with three rounds of nested PCR amplified TCRbeta. TCRdb re-analysed the multiplex PCR reads in MiXCR, keeping a single row per CDR3 protein. The sample carries over 130,000 distinct CDR3 sequences, approximately 70% recorded once. The sequencing input was lung tumor tissue. The receptors originated from a man in his 60s with small cell lung cancer.

This clonotype was observed a handful of times. A junction boundary mismatches the germline segment, possibly from a read error. The V gene is TRBV11-2, the J gene TRBJ2-5; the D call may be TRBD1 or TRBD2 (5 bases each). The CDR3 length is 12 residues. From germline, CDR1 is SGHAT and CDR2 FQNNGV. The DNA for the CDR3 is TGTGCCAACAGCGTAATCGGGACCCGAGAATACTTC. Its translation is CANSVIGTREYF.

V usage is TRBV30 and J usage is TRBJ2-2, with 8 bases identical to TRBD2. Germline CDR1 GTSNPN, CDR2 SVGIG (reference sequence). This CDR3 region has 16 residues. V was pared by 7 bases and J by 4 bases, with 14 bases of the junction left unmatched. The DNA of the CDR3 is TGTGCCTCGCCGGGACTAGTGGGAGGGGTCACCGGGGAGCTGTTTTTT. It yields the protein CASPGLVGGVTGELFF.

This clonotype is medium-sized (0.01 to 0.1%) by share. The chain links TRBV6-2 or TRBV6-3 to TRBJ2-3, with 10 bases fitting TRBD2. CDR1 and CDR2 from the germline V gene are MNHEY and SVGEGT. The CDR3 sequence is 14 residues long. V lost 2 bases, J lost 8 bases, and 4 bases stayed unmatched. The CDR3 loop is CASSYGSGRATQYF. The CDR3 DNA reads TGTGCCAGCAGTTACGGAAGCGGGAGGGCTACGCAGTATTTT.

The rearrangement uses TRBV5-5 and TRBJ2-2; TRBD2 matches 10 bases. The CDR3 sequence is 15 residues long. Germline V gene sequence: CDR1 SGHKS, CDR2 YYEKEE (reference sequence). The junction had 7 bases not matched to a gene; V was cut back by 4 bases and J by 7 bases. The CDR3 DNA reads TGTGCCAGCAGCCAAACTAGCGGGATGGTCGGGGAGCTGTTTTTT. It encodes CASSQTSGMVGELFF.

Points on this clonotype: A read error is possible here, since a much larger clone lies one base away. The chain couples TRBV20-1 to TRBJ2-3, with D possibly TRBD2 on 5 matching bases. Germline CDR1 DFQATT, CDR2 SNEGSKA (reference sequence). The CDR3 has 14 residues. CDR3 sequence: CSTRGWGGGDTQYF. In DNA, the CDR3 is TGCAGTACTAGAGGCTGGGGTGGAGGAGATACGCAGTATTTT.

Notes on this clonotype: A much larger clone lies one base from this, so it may be a read error. The rearrangement links TRBV12-3 or TRBV12-4 to TRBJ1-1; 7 bases map to TRBD1. CDR3 length equals 17 residues. The DNA for the CDR3 is TGTGCCAGCAGATCCAGCATCCCGACAGGGAGGGACACTGAAGCTTTGTTT. This sequence encodes CASRSSIPTGRDTEALF.

With regard to this clonotype: The conserved final phenylalanine or tryptophan is absent from the CDR3, which likely points to a read error. This chain links TRBV5-4 with TRBJ2-5, with TRBD1 as a possible D gene (6 bases). The CDR3 loop spans 14 amino acids. Trimming left V 6 bases short and J 1 base short, with 13 bases between. CDR1 is SGHNT, CDR2 YYREEE, per germline (reference sequence). This CDR3 is CASNLVGAQETQYS. The CDR3 region has the DNA TGTGCCAGCAACTTAGTGGGGGCCCAAGAGACCCAGTACTCC.

About this clonotype: At one end the junction does not follow the germline gene, possibly because of a read error. The rearrangement joins TRBV5-1 to TRBJ2-6; the D gene is possibly TRBD1 (5 bases). The germline gives CDR1 SGHRS, CDR2 YFSETQ. This CDR3 comprises 16 residues. CDR3 sequence reads: CASSLARQYGVNVLTF. DNA for the CDR3: TGCGCCAGCAGCTTGGCGCGACAGTATGGGGTCAACGTCCTGACTTTC. The full variable domain, with the rest looked up from reference TRBV5-1 and TRBJ2-6, is KAGVTQTPRYLIKTRGQQVTLSCSPISGHRSVSWYQQTPGQGLQFLFEYFSETQRNKGNFPGRFSGRQFSNSRSEMNVSTLELGDSALYLCASSLARQYGVNVLTFGAGSRLTVL.

V usage is TRBV6-1 and J usage is TRBJ1-1, with unresolved D. V was shortened by 9 bases and J by 2 bases, with 13 bases between the two germline ends. CDR3 length: 13 residues. CDR1 and CDR2 from the germline V gene are MNHNS and SASEGT. The CDR3 protein is CASILHGNTEAFF. CDR3 nucleotide sequence: TGTGCCAGTATCCTACATGGTAACACTGAAGCTTTCTTT.

About this clonotype itself: This may come from a read error, since a much larger clone is one base off. This rearrangement joins TRBV29-1 to TRBJ2-5; maybe TRBD2 (6 bases). The germline gives CDR1 SQVTM, CDR2 ANQGSEA. This CDR3 spans 13 amino acids. Trimming cost V 4 bases and J 7 bases, with 16 bases left between them. CDR3 sequence: CSVGANLGGTQYF. In DNA form, the CDR3 reads TGCAGCGTTGGCGCAAACCTGGGAGGGACCCAGTACTTC. Full variable domain (outside the CDR3, taken from reference TRBV29-1 and TRBJ2-5): SAVISQKPSRDICQRGTSLTIQCQVDSQVTMMFWYRQQPGQSLTLIATANQGSEATYESGFVIDKFPISRPNLTFSTLTVSNMSPEDSSIYLCSVGANLGGTQYFGPGTRLLVL.

There are many counts of this clonotype. The genes are TRBV4-1 and TRBJ2-3; 12 nucleotides line up with TRBD2. Germline V CDR1 and CDR2: MGHRA, YSYEKL. J was trimmed by 0 bases and V by 9 bases; bases with no gene match: 1. The CDR3 contains 14 residues. CDR3 loop: CASLAGGSTDTQYF. The CDR3 nucleotides read TGCGCCAGTCTAGCGGGAGGGAGCACAGATACGCAGTATTTT.

In its sample, this clonotype was seen once. The conserved phenylalanine or tryptophan normally closing the CDR3 is absent here, so this likely arose from a read error. The V call is TRBV5-6, the J call TRBJ1-5, with D possibly matching TRBD1 (6 bases). Germline V gene lookup returns CDR1 SGHDT and CDR2 YYEEEE. Between the trimmed V and J ends, which lost 4 bases and 7 bases, there was a span of 15 bases. The CDR3 contains 14 residues. CDR3 bases: TGTGCCAGCAGCCGAAGGGGGGCCTGGCAGCCCCAGCATTTG. Translating it yields CASSRRGAWQPQHL.

In this sample, this clonotype turned up many times. The chain carries TRBV6-2 or TRBV6-3 and TRBJ2-7; TRBD1 is a possible D gene (5 bases). Per the germline V gene, CDR1 is MNHEY and CDR2 is SVGEGT. V lost 0 bases and J 6 bases, leaving 9 bases between the germline ends. The CDR3 is 13 amino acids. The CDR3 is CASSYSREGEQYV. CDR3 nucleotides: TGTGCCAGCAGTTACTCCAGGGAAGGCGAGCAGTACGTC.

On this clonotype itself: At one of its ends the junction is not consistent with the germline gene, which may arise from a read error. This chain joins TRBV6-6 and TRBJ1-5; D is uncertain. This CDR3 comprises 12 residues. The V gene's germline CDR1 is MNHNY and CDR2 SVGAGI (reference sequence). The CDR3 coding sequence is TGTGCCAGCACGGATCCCAATCAGCCCCGGCATTTT. Translated, it gives CASTDPNQPRHF.

This chain joins TRBV12-3 or TRBV12-4 and TRBJ1-1; no clear D. This CDR3 is built from 13 residues. Trimming cost V 5 bases and J 6 bases, with 13 bases left between them. The DNA for the CDR3 is TGTGCCAGCAGTCCCCGAAGGGAATCTGAAGCTTTCTTT. Translated: CASSPRRESEAFF.

As regards this clonotype: A read error may account for a junction end that differs from germline. V is TRBV6-2 or TRBV6-3 and J is TRBJ2-2, with D possibly being TRBD2 (5 bases). This CDR3 has 14 residues. Germline lookup yields CDR1 MNHEY and CDR2 SVGEGT. The CDR3 bases are TGTGCCAGCAGCCCACGCGGGCGGACCGGGGAGCTGGTTTTT. Translating gives CASSPRGRTGELVF.

This chain uses TRBV6-1 with TRBJ2-2; no definite D call. The CDR3 runs to 16 residues. Trimming took 2 bases from V and 6 from J, leaving 16 bases between them. Looked up from germline, CDR1 is MNHNS and CDR2 is SASEGT. CDR3 in amino acids: CASSEHHAMPAGELFF. The CDR3, as DNA: TGTGCCAGCAGTGAACACCATGCCATGCCGGCCGGGGAGCTGTTTTTT.

For this clonotype: A much larger clone is a single base away; this may be a read error. The chain couples TRBV5-5 to TRBJ2-1; D not certain. The CDR3 covers 12 residues. Germline lookup yields CDR1 SGHKS and CDR2 YYEKEE (reference sequence). CDR3 DNA sequence: TGTGCCAGCAGCTTCCCCGGTAGTGAGCAGTCCTTC. Translation gives CASSFPGSEQSF.

About this clonotype itself: A much larger clone differs from this one at a single base, so this may be a read error. The chain employs TRBV12-5 and TRBJ2-4; 10 bases are a match to TRBD1. CDR1 is LGHNT and CDR2 is FRNRAP in the germline V gene. The CDR3 totals 17 residues. The CDR3 nucleotides read TGTGCTAGTGGTTTAGACAGGGGGCCGGGAGCCAAAAACATTCAGCACTTC. Translation: CASGLDRGPGAKNIQHF.

Regarding this clonotype: Because it lacks the conserved phenylalanine or tryptophan at the end, this CDR3 is likely a read error. The gene calls are TRBV4-1 and TRBJ2-7; D remains ambiguous. CDR1 is MGHRA, CDR2 YSYEKL, per germline. The CDR3 has 14 residues. The CDR3 spells CATSLAETSYEQYL. The CDR3 region has the DNA TGCGCCACCAGCCTGGCGGAGACTTCCTACGAGCAGTACTTA.

The CDR3, as DNA: TGTGCCAGCAGTCTGGACCGAGTTTATCTTTACGATGAGCAGTTCTTC. It encodes CASSLDRVYLYDEQFF. This chain joins TRBV12-3 or TRBV12-4 and TRBJ2-1, with D unclear. V lost 5 bases and J lost 8, with 22 bases in between. CDR3 length: 16 residues.

This clonotype was detected only a few times. The V call is TRBV28, the J call TRBJ2-7; 11 bases agree with TRBD2. The CDR3 covers 17 residues. Germline values: CDR1 MDHEN, CDR2 SYDVKM. V dropped 5 bases and J dropped 4; count of bases not matched to a gene: 13. The CDR3 sequence: CASSLREGTSGKYEQYF. CDR3 bases: TGTGCCAGCAGTCTAAGGGAAGGGACTAGCGGCAAGTACGAGCAGTACTTC. Full variable domain (rest looked up from reference TRBV28 and TRBJ2-7): DVKVTQSSRYLVKRTGEKVFLECVQDMDHENMFWYRQDPGLGLRLIYFSYDVKMKEKGDIPEGYSVSREKKERFSLILESASTNQTSMYLCASSLREGTSGKYEQYFGPGTRLTVT.

In regard to this clonotype: A junction end diverges from the germline sequence, so it may reflect a read error. The chain links TRBV6-1 to TRBJ2-3, with no clear D. CDR1 and CDR2 (germline): MNHNS, SASEGT. The CDR3 contains 13 residues. The CDR3: CAIQDGTPDMQYF. The CDR3 nucleotides are TGTGCCATCCAGGACGGAACCCCAGATATGCAGTATTTT.

This clonotype was seen many times. The J gene is TRBJ2-5, the V gene TRBV4-2, with D possibly TRBD2 on 6 matching bases. In germline, CDR1 is LGHNA, CDR2 YNFKEQ. The CDR3 has 13 amino acids. V was trimmed by 4 bases and J by 4 bases, leaving 10 bases between them. This chain's CDR3 is CASSRRARETQYF. The CDR3 DNA reads TGTGCCAGCAGCCGGAGGGCGCGAGAGACCCAGTACTTC.

Concerning this clonotype: This CDR3 fails to terminate in the conserved phenylalanine or tryptophan, so it likely reflects a read error. The chain carries TRBV29-1 and TRBJ2-1; maybe TRBD2 (6 bases). The V gene lost 8 bases and the J gene lost 0 bases, with 14 bases spanning the gap. The CDR3 has 14 amino acids. In germline, CDR1 is SQVTM, CDR2 ANQGSEA. The CDR3 here is CSIGGKSSYNEQFL. CDR3 DNA: TGCAGCATTGGGGGGAAGAGCTCCTACAATGAGCAGTTCCTC.